The 30 T cell receptor beta chains reported below all come from one sample, sequenced in a study of OX40 agonist ivuxolimab in advanced cancers. TCRdb's copy holds only in-frame clones and misses some; the assay was immunoSEQ multiplex PCR. The data contain about 80,000 clones, approximately 89% of them seen just once; the ten biggest clones take up under 2.5%. Here the sequenced sample was CD4+ or CD8+ T cells sorted from blood, taken in a trial of the OX40 agonist ivuxolimab. These receptors were taken from an adult with an advanced solid tumor such as melanoma, head and neck, liver or kidney cancer.

The chain has TRBV15 and TRBJ2-6; D remains ambiguous. Germline V gives CDR1 LNHNV, CDR2 YYDKDF (reference sequence). Deletions cut 1 base from V and 4 bases from J, with 8 bases between. The CDR3 extends over 15 amino acids. CDR3 nucleotides: TGTGCCACCAGCAGAGCTCGGACGGGGGCCAACGTCCTGACTTTC. As protein: CATSRARTGANVLTF.

V usage is TRBV30 and J usage is TRBJ1-1; D gene ambiguous. The CDR3 is made up of 11 amino acids. Trimming left V 5 bases short and J 1 base short, with 5 bases between. Germline CDR1 reads GTSNPN; CDR2 reads SVGIG (reference sequence). The CDR3 nucleotides read TGTGCCTGGGGGAGGAACACTGAAGCTTTCTTT. Amino acids: CAWGRNTEAFF.

This chain uses TRBV19 with TRBJ2-1; 7 bases align to TRBD1. V trimming: 2 bases; J trimming: 6 bases; junction bases outside the gene matches: 10. The germline V gene has CDR1 LNHDA and CDR2 SQIVND (reference sequence). This CDR3 spans 16 amino acids. The CDR3 spells CASSILATGNLNEQFF. The CDR3 DNA reads TGTGCCAGTAGTATATTGGCGACAGGGAATCTCAATGAGCAGTTCTTC.

The V gene is TRBV4-1, the J gene TRBJ1-6; 8 bases agree with TRBD1. CDR1 and CDR2 (germline): MGHRA, YSYEKL. Trimming at V came to 4 bases and at J to 5 bases, leaving 7 bases not matched to a gene. CDR3 size: 16 residues. The CDR3, as DNA: TGCGCCAGCAGCCGAAAGACAGGGGATAATAATTCACCCCTCCACTTT. Translated, it gives CASSRKTGDNNSPLHF.

This clone occurred a few times. Other nucleotide sequences from this sample produce the same CDR3. V is TRBV20-1 and J is TRBJ2-7, with unresolved D. Trimming stripped 5 bases from V and 7 bases from J, with 3 bases between. CDR3 length: 8 residues. Germline loops: CDR1 DFQATT, CDR2 SNEGSKA (reference sequence). The CDR3 is CSAGEQYF. The CDR3 coding sequence is TGCAGTGCTGGTGAGCAGTACTTC.

The rearrangement joins TRBV7-9 to TRBJ1-3; maybe TRBD1 (5 bases). Germline CDR1 is SEHNR and CDR2 is FQNEAQ (reference sequence). V was shortened by 1 base and J by 0 bases, with 10 bases between the two germline ends. The CDR3 has 16 amino acids. CDR3 amino acids: CASSLVAGPSGNTIYF. CDR3 DNA: TGTGCCAGCAGCTTAGTTGCGGGGCCCTCTGGAAACACCATATATTTT.

The chain uses TRBV28 and TRBJ2-4; 7 nucleotides match TRBD1. V was pared by 4 bases and J by 0 bases, with 6 bases of the junction left unmatched. Germline V lookup: CDR1 MDHEN, CDR2 SYDVKM. CDR3 length: 16 residues. The CDR3 here is CASSSKGGAAKNIQYF. In DNA form, the CDR3 reads TGTGCCAGCAGTTCGAAAGGGGGCGCAGCCAAAAACATTCAGTACTTC.

This clone was observed a single time. The genes are TRBV28 and TRBJ1-3, with TRBD1 identical over 10 bases. The germline gives CDR1 MDHEN, CDR2 SYDVKM. The CDR3 runs 15 residues. Unmatched junction bases numbered 10, after V lost 7 bases and J lost 7 bases. CDR3 nucleotide sequence: TGTGCCAGCATCCCCGACAGGGGGCTTGGGAACACCATATATTTT. Translated, it gives CASIPDRGLGNTIYF.

This chain's CDR3 is CAWSVLPGVGEGYTF. The DNA of the CDR3 is TGTGCCTGGAGTGTATTACCGGGAGTAGGAGAGGGCTACACCTTC. The rearrangement links TRBV30 to TRBJ1-2; D is uncertain. Germline lookup yields CDR1 GTSNPN and CDR2 SVGIG (reference sequence). The CDR3 is made up of 15 amino acids. V lost 0 bases, J lost 8 bases, and 19 bases lay in between.

The chain recombines TRBV11-2 with TRBJ2-6; D may be TRBD2 (5 bases). The CDR3 covers 15 residues. Germline CDR1 is SGHAT and CDR2 is FQNNGV. V gave up 7 bases and J gave up 0 bases, with 10 bases separating them. CDR3 DNA: TGTGCCAGCATCCACCGGGGCTCTGGGGCCAACGTCCTGACTTTC. This encodes CASIHRGSGANVLTF.

This clone was counted only a few times. This chain joins TRBV9 and TRBJ2-5; 8 positions agree with TRBD1. The germline V gene has CDR1 SGDLS and CDR2 YYNGEE. V lost 3 bases, J lost 4 bases, and 11 bases stayed unmatched. The CDR3 is made up of 16 amino acids. The CDR3 sequence: CASSEDRVAFGETQYF. In DNA form, the CDR3 reads TGTGCCAGCAGCGAGGACAGGGTGGCTTTTGGAGAGACCCAGTACTTC.

This clone was recorded once. The chain combines TRBV9 with TRBJ2-3; D uncertain. With 3 bases removed from V and 6 bases from J, the gap between germline ends came to 5 bases. The CDR3 totals 11 residues. CDR1 and CDR2 from the germline V gene are SGDLS and YYNGEE. The CDR3 DNA sequence: TGTGCCAGCAGCGGAATTGATACGCAGTATTTT. It encodes CASSGIDTQYF. Drawing the rest from reference TRBV9 and TRBJ2-3, the complete variable domain is DSGVTQTPKHLITATGQRVTLRCSPRSGDLSVYWYQQSLDQGLQFLIQYYNGEERAKGNILERFSAQQFPDLHSELNLSSLELGDSALYFCASSGIDTQYFGPGTRLTVL.

The gene calls are TRBV5-1 and TRBJ2-7, with TRBD1 matching 7 bases. Losses at the gene ends were 0 bases for V and 11 bases for J; bases not matched to a gene: 20. Per germline, CDR1 SGHRS and CDR2 YFSETQ. The CDR3 is made up of 17 amino acids. This chain's CDR3 is CASSLGYEGDSFPGKYF. The DNA of the CDR3 is TGCGCCAGCAGCTTGGGGTACGAGGGGGACAGCTTCCCGGGGAAGTACTTC.

V gene TRBV6-1 combines with J gene TRBJ2-3; 9 bases are a match to TRBD2. The CDR3 extends over 17 amino acids. The J segment lost 5 bases and the V segment lost 0 bases, leaving 9 bases of the junction unmatched. Germline loops: CDR1 MNHNS, CDR2 SASEGT. The CDR3 sequence: CASSEAGRAGGGDTQYF. As DNA, the CDR3 is TGTGCCAGCAGTGAAGCGGGGCGAGCGGGAGGAGGAGATACGCAGTATTTT.

The chain is built from TRBV7-2 and TRBJ2-5; TRBD2 matches at 10 bases. There are 17 residues in the CDR3. Germline V gene lookup returns CDR1 SGHTA and CDR2 FQGNSA. The V gene end was trimmed by 5 bases and the J gene end by 4 bases; junction bases not matched to a gene: 13. This chain's CDR3 is CASSLLAGARAGETQYF. The CDR3 DNA reads TGTGCCAGCAGCCTTCTAGCGGGGGCACGCGCAGGAGAGACCCAGTACTTC.

In DNA form, the CDR3 reads TGTGCCAGCAGCTCTCCGACAGGCACAGATACGCAGTATTTT. Its translation is CASSSPTGTDTQYF. This chain uses TRBV5-4 with TRBJ2-3; D might be TRBD1 (5 bases). CDR1 and CDR2 (germline): SGHNT, YYREEE (reference sequence). With 3 bases removed from V and 1 base from J, the gap between germline ends came to 9 bases. The CDR3 is 14 residues long.

The rearrangement joins TRBV19 to TRBJ1-3; 7 bases align to TRBD1. The CDR3 has 15 amino acids. Germline CDR1 is LNHDA and CDR2 is SQIVND (reference sequence). The trim removed 9 bases at V and 0 bases at J, leaving 8 bases unmatched. DNA for the CDR3: TGTGCCAGCGCCTTAAACAGGGGCTCTGGAAACACCATATATTTT. Translating gives CASALNRGSGNTIYF.

The V call is TRBV18, the J call TRBJ1-5, with D unresolved. The V gene lost 4 bases and the J gene lost 5 bases, with 12 bases spanning the gap. Per germline, CDR1 KGHSH and CDR2 LQKENI. The CDR3 runs 14 residues. The CDR3 region is CASSLLGKDQPQHF. The CDR3 coding sequence is TGTGCCAGCTCACTCCTTGGAAAGGATCAGCCCCAGCATTTT. The whole variable domain, remainder taken from reference TRBV18 and TRBJ1-5, is NAGVMQNPRHLVRRRGQEARLRCSPMKGHSHVYWYRQLPEEGLKFMVYLQKENIIDESGMPKERFSAEFPKEGPSILRIQQVVRGDSAAYFCASSLLGKDQPQHFGDGTRLSIL.

For this clone: Other DNA sequences within the sample encode an identical CDR3. The chain carries TRBV27 and TRBJ1-1; no reliable D call. Deletions cut 6 bases from V and 4 bases from J, with 15 bases between. The CDR3 is made up of 14 amino acids. Germline loops: CDR1 MNHEY, CDR2 SMNVEV (reference sequence). DNA of the CDR3: TGTGCCAGCAGGACTAGGACCTGGGGCACTGAAGCTTTCTTT. Protein product: CASRTRTWGTEAFF.

The CDR3 spells CASSVGLNTGELFF. DNA for the CDR3: TGTGCCAGCAGCGTAGGGCTGAACACCGGGGAGCTGTTTTTT. This chain uses TRBV9 with TRBJ2-2; D gene ambiguous. Germline CDR1 SGDLS, CDR2 YYNGEE. The CDR3 is made up of 14 amino acids. V lost 0 bases and J lost 1, with 4 bases in between.

This clone was seen a single time. The chain recombines TRBV7-8 with TRBJ1-1, with a possible D match to TRBD1 (6 bases). This CDR3 spans 19 amino acids. Trimming left V 1 base short and J 4 bases short, with 25 bases between. Germline CDR1 SGHVS, CDR2 FQNEAQ. The CDR3: CASSLGGASGTPTSTEAFF. In nucleotides, the CDR3 is TGTGCCAGCAGCTTAGGGGGGGCCTCCGGGACACCTACGAGCACTGAAGCTTTCTTT.

As for this clone: The junction departs from the called germline gene at one end, perhaps through a read error. V gene TRBV9 combines with J gene TRBJ2-3; D unclear. CDR1 is SGDLS, CDR2 YYNGEE, per germline. CDR3 length: 16 residues. As DNA, the CDR3 is TGTGCCAGCAGCGTAGCTGCTCTGGCGAGCAGAGATACGCAGTATTTT. It codes for CASSVAALASRDTQYF.

The V gene is TRBV11-2, the J gene TRBJ2-7, with D possibly being TRBD1 (6 bases). Looked up from germline, CDR1 is SGHAT and CDR2 is FQNNGV. The CDR3 contains 17 residues. Between the trimmed V and J ends, which lost 1 base and 1 base, there was a span of 17 bases. The CDR3 here is CASSLGRQGNPSYEQYF. CDR3 in DNA: TGTGCCAGCAGCTTAGGGCGTCAGGGGAACCCTTCCTACGAGCAGTACTTC. The whole variable domain, remainder taken from reference TRBV11-2 and TRBJ2-7, is EAGVAQSPRYKIIEKRQSVAFWCNPISGHATLYWYQQILGQGPKLLIQFQNNGVVDDSQLPKDRFSAERLKGVDSTLKIQPAKLEDSAVYLCASSLGRQGNPSYEQYFGPGTRLTVT.

This clone has a single count. V usage is TRBV15 and J usage is TRBJ2-3; D remains ambiguous. The CDR3 runs to 13 residues. Looked up from germline, CDR1 is LNHNV and CDR2 is YYDKDF (reference sequence). V gave up 3 bases and J gave up 5 bases, with 9 bases separating them. Here the CDR3 reads CATSSKRRDTQYF. CDR3 DNA sequence: TGTGCCACCAGCAGTAAAAGGAGAGATACGCAGTATTTT.

The genes are TRBV5-6 and TRBJ2-1; the match to TRBD2 covers 9 bases. After removal of 2 bases from V and 5 bases from J, the junction contained 5 bases not matched to a gene. CDR3 length: 15 amino acids. Germline V gene lookup returns CDR1 SGHDT and CDR2 YYEEEE. As DNA, the CDR3 is TGTGCCAGCAGCTTTGGACTAGCGATAGACAATGAGCAGTTCTTC. It translates to CASSFGLAIDNEQFF.

The chain has TRBV5-1 and TRBJ2-1; 8 bases map to TRBD2. Germline V gene data show CDR1 as SGHRS and CDR2 as YFSETQ. The CDR3 has 16 residues. V trimming: 0 bases; J trimming: 8 bases; junction bases outside the gene matches: 10. CDR3 amino acids: CASSLGTSRLNYEQFF. CDR3 in DNA: TGCGCCAGCAGCTTGGGGACTAGCCGCTTAAACTATGAGCAGTTCTTC.

V gene TRBV9 combines with J gene TRBJ1-3; a possible D gene is TRBD1 (5 bases). V was trimmed by 4 bases and J by 2 bases, leaving 13 bases between them. The CDR3 totals 15 residues. Germline lookup yields CDR1 SGDLS and CDR2 YYNGEE. CDR3 in amino acids: CASSIDPGAGNTIYF. The CDR3 DNA is TGTGCCAGCAGCATCGATCCGGGGGCTGGAAACACCATATATTTT.

V is TRBV9 and J is TRBJ2-7; 9 bases align to TRBD2. The CDR3 contains 15 residues. Germline V gives CDR1 SGDLS, CDR2 YYNGEE. J lost 5 bases, V lost 0 bases, and 6 bases had no gene match. CDR3 nucleotide sequence: TGTGCCAGCAGCGTAGTCAAGCGGGGGGCGGACGAGCAGTACTTC. Protein: CASSVVKRGADEQYF.

The count of this clone is one. J is TRBJ1-1 and V is TRBV9; D gene ambiguous. Germline CDR1 SGDLS, CDR2 YYNGEE. CDR3 size: 15 residues. The germline V and J ends were trimmed by 5 bases and 1 base, with 15 bases remaining between them. DNA for the CDR3: TGTGCCAGCAGGAAGGGCGCCATTTCGAACACTGAAGCTTTCTTT. Amino acids: CASRKGAISNTEAFF.

This clone occurred a few times. This rearrangement joins TRBV9 to TRBJ2-7; 8 bases line up with TRBD2. Germline assignment: CDR1 SGDLS and CDR2 YYNGEE. V lost 0 bases to trimming and J lost 2 bases; unmatched junction nucleotides: 4. The CDR3 is 15 residues long. Here the CDR3 reads CASSVAERGTYEQYF. The CDR3 nucleotides read TGTGCCAGCAGCGTAGCTGAGCGGGGGACCTACGAGCAGTACTTC.